A single sample is the source of the 5 T cell receptor beta chains below, sequenced in a study of blood T cell repertoires in COVID-19. Sequencing used immunoSEQ multiplex PCR; TCRdb keeps in-frame clones, though not all of them. The sample has approximately 230,000 clones; about nine tenths are singletons. The sequenced sample consisted of peripheral blood. The source of these receptors is a woman in her thirties with COVID-19, enrolled during active disease.

V usage is TRBV12-5 and J usage is TRBJ2-1, with no clear D. Germline CDR1 and CDR2: LGHNT and FRNRAP. The V end lost 1 base, the J end lost 3 bases, and 7 bases lay between the germline ends. The CDR3 extends over 14 amino acids. In nucleotides, the CDR3 is TGTGCTAGTGGTTTGGGGGCAGTCTACAATGAGCAGTTCTTC. Translation: CASGLGAVYNEQFF. Full variable domain (missing parts from reference TRBV12-5 and TRBJ2-1): DARVTQTPRHKVTEMGQEVTMRCQPILGHNTVFWYRQTMMQGLELLAYFRNRAPLDDSGMPKDRFSAEMPDATLATLKIQPSEPRDSAVYFCASGLGAVYNEQFFGPGTRLTVL.

This clone was observed a handful of times. This chain connects TRBV10-1 to TRBJ2-2; TRBD2 is a possible D gene (6 bases). CDR3 length: 15 residues. The V gene's germline CDR1 is WNHNN and CDR2 SYGVQD (reference sequence). V lost 0 bases to trimming and J lost 6 bases, with 11 bases between them. CDR3 DNA: TGCGCCAGCAGTGAGTCGCGGGGATCGGCCGGGGAGCTGTTTTTT. It specifies CASSESRGSAGELFF.

The chain combines TRBV5-1 with TRBJ2-4, with D possibly being TRBD2 (5 bases). This CDR3 spans 16 amino acids. Trimming shortened V by 7 bases and J by 1 base, and 18 bases separated the two germline ends. The germline CDR1 and CDR2 sequences are SGHRS and YFSETQ. The DNA for the CDR3 is TGCGCCAGCGGGTGGGGAGAGGGTTCGGCCAAAAACATTCAGTACTTC. Translating it yields CASGWGEGSAKNIQYF.

The CDR3 DNA follows: TGTGCCAGCAGCTTAGCGGGGGGCTACGAGCAGTACTTC. It specifies CASSLAGGYEQYF. The chain joins TRBV7-2 to TRBJ2-7; possible D gene TRBD2, 6 bases. CDR1 is SGHTA, CDR2 FQGNSA, per germline. V dropped 0 bases and J dropped 3 bases, with 6 bases sitting between them. This CDR3 is 13 amino acids long. Based on the CDR3 plus reference TRBV7-2 and TRBJ2-7, the full variable domain is GAGVSQSPSNKVTEKGKDVELRCDPISGHTALYWYRQSLGQGLEFLIYFQGNSAPDKSGLPSDRFSAERTGGSVSTLTIQRTQQEDSAVYLCASSLAGGYEQYFGPGTRLTVT.

The CDR3 region is CASSSRRRDYNEQFF. The CDR3 DNA reads as TGTGCCAGCAGCTCGAGACGGAGGGACTACAATGAGCAGTTCTTC. The V and J genes are TRBV5-4 and TRBJ2-1; D is possibly TRBD2 (6 bases). Deletions cut 3 bases from V and 3 bases from J, with 13 bases between. Germline CDR1 SGHNT, CDR2 YYREEE (reference sequence). The CDR3 length is 15 residues.